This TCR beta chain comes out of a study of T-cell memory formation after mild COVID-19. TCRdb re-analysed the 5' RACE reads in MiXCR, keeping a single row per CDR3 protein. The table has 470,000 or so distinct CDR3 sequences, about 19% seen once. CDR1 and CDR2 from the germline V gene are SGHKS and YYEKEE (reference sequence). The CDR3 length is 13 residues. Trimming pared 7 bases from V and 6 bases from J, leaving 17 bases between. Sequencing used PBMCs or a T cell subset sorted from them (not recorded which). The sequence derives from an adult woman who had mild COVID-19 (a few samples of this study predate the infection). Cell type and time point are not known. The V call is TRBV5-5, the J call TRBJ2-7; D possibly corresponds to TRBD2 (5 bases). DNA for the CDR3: TGTGCCAGCTCGATGTTAGGGAGCGCCGAGCAGTACTTC. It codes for CASSMLGSAEQYF.